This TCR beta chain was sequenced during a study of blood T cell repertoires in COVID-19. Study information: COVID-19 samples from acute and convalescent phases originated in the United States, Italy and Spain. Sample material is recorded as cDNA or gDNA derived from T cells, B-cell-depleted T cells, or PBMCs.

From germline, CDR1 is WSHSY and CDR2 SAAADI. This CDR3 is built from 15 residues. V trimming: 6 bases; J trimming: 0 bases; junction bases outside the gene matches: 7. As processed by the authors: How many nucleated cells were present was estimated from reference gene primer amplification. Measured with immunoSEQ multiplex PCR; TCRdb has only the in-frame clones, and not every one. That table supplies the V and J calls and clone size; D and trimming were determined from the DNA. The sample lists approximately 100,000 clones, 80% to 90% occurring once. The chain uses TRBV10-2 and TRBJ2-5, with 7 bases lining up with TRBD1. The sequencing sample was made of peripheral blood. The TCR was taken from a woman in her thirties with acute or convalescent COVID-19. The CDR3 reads CASRHLGQYQETQYF. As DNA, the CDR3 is TGCGCCAGCAGACACCTGGGACAGTACCAAGAGACCCAGTACTTC.